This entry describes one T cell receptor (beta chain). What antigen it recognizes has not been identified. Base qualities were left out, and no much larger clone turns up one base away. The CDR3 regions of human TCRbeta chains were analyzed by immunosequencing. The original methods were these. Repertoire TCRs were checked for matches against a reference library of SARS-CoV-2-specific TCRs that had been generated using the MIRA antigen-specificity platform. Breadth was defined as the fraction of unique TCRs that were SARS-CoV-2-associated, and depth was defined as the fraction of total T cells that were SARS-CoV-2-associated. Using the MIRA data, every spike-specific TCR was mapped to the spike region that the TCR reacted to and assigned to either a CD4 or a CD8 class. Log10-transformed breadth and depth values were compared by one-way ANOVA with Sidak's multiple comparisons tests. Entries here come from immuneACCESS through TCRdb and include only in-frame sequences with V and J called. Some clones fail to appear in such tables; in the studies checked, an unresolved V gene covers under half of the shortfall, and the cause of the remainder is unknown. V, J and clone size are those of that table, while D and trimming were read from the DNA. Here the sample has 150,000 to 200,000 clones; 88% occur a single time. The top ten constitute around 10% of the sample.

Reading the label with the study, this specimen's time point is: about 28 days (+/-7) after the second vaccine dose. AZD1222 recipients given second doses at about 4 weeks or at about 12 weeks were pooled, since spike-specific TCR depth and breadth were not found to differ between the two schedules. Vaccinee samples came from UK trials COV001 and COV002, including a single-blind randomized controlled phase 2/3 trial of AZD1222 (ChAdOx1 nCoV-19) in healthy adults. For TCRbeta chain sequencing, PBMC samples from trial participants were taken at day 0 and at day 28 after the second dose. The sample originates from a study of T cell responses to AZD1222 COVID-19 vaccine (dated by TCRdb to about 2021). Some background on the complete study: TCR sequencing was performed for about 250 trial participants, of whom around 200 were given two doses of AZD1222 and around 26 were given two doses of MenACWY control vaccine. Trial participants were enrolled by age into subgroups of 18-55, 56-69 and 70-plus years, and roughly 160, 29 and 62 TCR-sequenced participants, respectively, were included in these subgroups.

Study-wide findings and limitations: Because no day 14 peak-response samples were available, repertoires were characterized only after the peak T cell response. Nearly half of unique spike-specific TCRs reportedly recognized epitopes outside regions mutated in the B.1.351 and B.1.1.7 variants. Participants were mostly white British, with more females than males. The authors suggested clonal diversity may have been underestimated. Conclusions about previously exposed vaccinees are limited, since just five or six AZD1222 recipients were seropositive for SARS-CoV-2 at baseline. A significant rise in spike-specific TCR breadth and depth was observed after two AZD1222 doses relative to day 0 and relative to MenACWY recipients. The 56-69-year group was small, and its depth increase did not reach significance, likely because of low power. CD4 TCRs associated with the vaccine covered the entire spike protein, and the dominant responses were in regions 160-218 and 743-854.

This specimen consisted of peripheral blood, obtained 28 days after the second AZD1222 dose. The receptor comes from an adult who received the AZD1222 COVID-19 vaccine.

The DNA is TGTGCCACCTTAGTGCCCAGTTCCTACGAGCAGTACTTC. This gives the protein CATLVPSSYEQYF. The chain links TRBV2 with TRBJ2-7; the D gene cannot be named for sure. V lost 10 bases and J lost 1 base; the stretch between them is 14 bases long. From a lookup of the germline V gene, CDR1 and CDR2 are SNHLY and FYNNEI. Measured from the cysteine to the phenylalanine, the CDR3 is 13 residues long. Here the CDR3 DNA is all that survives: 39 bases in frame from base 1.